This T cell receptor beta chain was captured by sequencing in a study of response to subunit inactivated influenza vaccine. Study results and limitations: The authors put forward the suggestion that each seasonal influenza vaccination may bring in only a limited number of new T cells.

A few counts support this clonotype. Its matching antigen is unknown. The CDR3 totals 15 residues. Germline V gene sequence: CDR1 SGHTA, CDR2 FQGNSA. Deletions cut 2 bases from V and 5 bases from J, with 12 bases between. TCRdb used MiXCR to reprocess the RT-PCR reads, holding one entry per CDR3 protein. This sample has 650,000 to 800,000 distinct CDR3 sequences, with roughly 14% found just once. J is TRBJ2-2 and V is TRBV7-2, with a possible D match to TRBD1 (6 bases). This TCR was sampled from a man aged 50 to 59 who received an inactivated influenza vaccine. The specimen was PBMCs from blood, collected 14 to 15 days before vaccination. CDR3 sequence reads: CASSLSGTPTGELFF. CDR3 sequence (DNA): TGTGCCAGCAGCTTATCCGGGACACCTACCGGGGAGCTGTTTTTT.